The T cell receptor beta chain under discussion was sequenced for a study of blood T cell repertoires in COVID-19. Profiling relied on immunoSEQ multiplex PCR, and the TCRdb table lists in-frame clones only, not all of them. The table shows some 93,000 clones, with approximately 86% occurring only once. Germline CDR1 reads KGHSH; CDR2 reads LQKENI. After removal of 2 bases from V and 0 bases from J, the junction contained 2 bases not matched to a gene. The CDR3 is 15 amino acids. This TCR came from a man aged 45-60 years with acute or convalescent COVID-19. The chain couples TRBV18 to TRBJ2-7, with 9 positions matching TRBD1. The sequenced sample consisted of peripheral blood. The CDR3 bases are TGTGCCAGCTCACCAGCGGGACAGGGCTCCTACGAGCAGTACTTC. Encoded protein: CASSPAGQGSYEQYF.